The 19 T cell receptor beta chains listed next were all sequenced from one sample in a study of PD-L1 blockade in urothelial cancer (dated by TCRdb to about 2017). In light of the paper, this sample's time point label describes: pretreatment peripheral blood. The library was produced with the immunoSEQ multiplex PCR assay. Held by TCRdb, this immuneACCESS table contains in-frame sequences only and omits some clones. Under half of the omission traces to an unresolved V gene where checked; the cause of the rest is unknown. The sample data list around 130,000 clones, and around 85% of these were observed just once. 2.5% to 4% of the sample comes from the top ten. The specimen comprised PBMCs, sampled around atezolizumab (anti-PD-L1) treatment. Every receptor here comes from a man aged 50-59 years with urothelial cancer.

The V call is TRBV5-6, the J call TRBJ2-5; 7 nucleotides line up with TRBD2. V lost 3 bases to trimming and J lost 7 bases; unmatched junction nucleotides: 9. CDR1 is SGHDT and CDR2 is YYEEEE in the germline V gene. This CDR3 region has 14 residues. CDR3 amino acids: CASSSSGTPGTQYF. As DNA, the CDR3 is TGTGCCAGCAGCTCAAGCGGGACCCCGGGGACCCAGTACTTC.

The rearrangement joins TRBV5-1 to TRBJ2-3, with D maybe TRBD2 (5 bases). The CDR3 is 13 residues long. V was clipped by 0 bases and J by 3 bases, with 5 bases between them. Germline CDR1 reads SGHRS; CDR2 reads YFSETQ. The CDR3 DNA sequence: TGCGCCAGCAGCTTGGGGACTACAGATACGCAGTATTTT. Amino acid sequence: CASSLGTTDTQYF.

The rearrangement links TRBV28 to TRBJ2-7, with 9 bases that match TRBD1. The CDR3 covers 15 residues. The germline V gene encodes CDR1 MDHEN and CDR2 SYDVKM. Germline trimming cut 6 bases from V and 2 bases from J; bases unmatched to any gene: 8. For the CDR3, the DNA is TGTGCCAGCAGGATCGGGACAGGGTGGCCCTACGAGCAGTACTTC. Encoded protein: CASRIGTGWPYEQYF.

This rearrangement joins TRBV6-6 to TRBJ2-1; 9 bases fit TRBD1. Germline V gives CDR1 MNHNY, CDR2 SVGAGI (reference sequence). The CDR3 contains 16 residues. The ends lost 6 bases at V and 0 bases at J; junction bases unmatched: 6. The CDR3 sequence: CASSSPTGGSYNEQFF. The CDR3 DNA follows: TGTGCCAGCAGCTCACCGACAGGGGGCTCCTACAATGAGCAGTTCTTC.

The chain joins TRBV19 to TRBJ1-6; perhaps TRBD1 as D (6 bases). The ends were cut back, 6 bases at V and 7 bases at J, with 7 bases in the middle. The CDR3 runs to 12 residues. CDR1 is LNHDA and CDR2 is SQIVND in the germline V gene (reference sequence). The CDR3 bases are TGTGCCAGTAGACAGGGAAATTCACCCCTCCACTTT. Translating it yields CASRQGNSPLHF.

The J gene is TRBJ2-1, the V gene TRBV9; 9 positions agree with TRBD1. Germline CDR1 is SGDLS and CDR2 is YYNGEE. This CDR3 is built from 16 residues. The junction had 17 bases not matched to a gene; V was cut back by 7 bases and J by 9 bases. The CDR3 sequence: CASGDFGTGNVGEQFF. The CDR3, as DNA: TGTGCCAGCGGGGACTTCGGGACAGGGAACGTAGGTGAGCAGTTCTTC. The full variable domain, rest sourced from reference TRBV9 and TRBJ2-1, is DSGVTQTPKHLITATGQRVTLRCSPRSGDLSVYWYQQSLDQGLQFLIQYYNGEERAKGNILERFSAQQFPDLHSELNLSSLELGDSALYFCASGDFGTGNVGEQFFGPGTRLTVL.

V gene TRBV7-2 combines with J gene TRBJ2-5; 10 nucleotides match TRBD2. V lost 4 bases and J lost 1; bases outside the gene matches: 6. Germline V gene sequence: CDR1 SGHTA, CDR2 FQGNSA. The CDR3 runs to 16 residues. The CDR3 region is CASSSGVAGGQETQYF. In nucleotides, the CDR3 is TGTGCCAGCAGCTCGGGGGTAGCGGGAGGCCAAGAGACCCAGTACTTC. Looking up the rest from reference TRBV7-2 and TRBJ2-5 gives the full variable domain: GAGVSQSPSNKVTEKGKDVELRCDPISGHTALYWYRQSLGQGLEFLIYFQGNSAPDKSGLPSDRFSAERTGGSVSTLTIQRTQQEDSAVYLCASSSGVAGGQETQYFGPGTRLLVL.

Details on this clone: At one end the junction does not follow the germline gene, possibly because of a read error. The rearrangement links TRBV5-5 to TRBJ2-1; perhaps TRBD2 as D (6 bases). The length of the CDR3 is 12 residues. Germline V CDR1 and CDR2: SGHKS, YYEKEE (reference sequence). The CDR3 nucleotides read TGTGCCAGCAGCTTGGGGGTGCGGGGTCGGATCTTC. It translates to CASSLGVRGRIF.

V and J are TRBV4-2 and TRBJ2-1; TRBD2 is a possible D gene (5 bases). The CDR3 has 14 residues. Germline V CDR1 and CDR2: LGHNA, YNFKEQ. V lost 0 bases, J lost 9 bases, and 12 bases lay in between. The CDR3 loop is CASSQDPLAGEQFF. The CDR3 DNA sequence: TGTGCCAGCAGCCAAGATCCTCTAGCCGGTGAGCAGTTCTTC.

V usage is TRBV5-1 and J usage is TRBJ1-4, with D perhaps matching TRBD1 (5 bases). CDR1 is SGHRS, CDR2 YFSETQ, per germline. This CDR3 spans 14 amino acids. Trimming left V 7 bases short and J 2 bases short, with 12 bases between. The CDR3 region is CASCPGGTNEKLFF. The CDR3 DNA reads TGCGCCAGCTGCCCCGGGGGGACTAATGAAAAACTGTTTTTT. Supplemented by reference TRBV5-1 and TRBJ1-4, the full variable domain reads KAGVTQTPRYLIKTRGQQVTLSCSPISGHRSVSWYQQTPGQGLQFLFEYFSETQRNKGNFPGRFSGRQFSNSRSEMNVSTLELGDSALYLCASCPGGTNEKLFFGSGTQLSVL.

This chain uses TRBV28 with TRBJ2-7; 9 nucleotides agree with TRBD1. Germline V gene data show CDR1 as MDHEN and CDR2 as SYDVKM. V was clipped by 7 bases and J by 1 base; unmatched bases: 5. The CDR3 covers 14 residues. The CDR3 spells CASKGTGLSYEQYF. In DNA form, the CDR3 reads TGTGCCAGCAAGGGGACAGGGCTATCCTACGAGCAGTACTTC.

This chain joins TRBV28 and TRBJ2-2; weak D call: TRBD1 (5 bases). Trimming took off 6 bases at V and 4 bases at J, with 6 bases between the two ends. The germline CDR1 and CDR2 sequences are MDHEN and SYDVKM. The CDR3 runs 12 residues. CDR3 coding DNA: TGTGCCAGCAGGCAGGGCACCGGGGAGCTGTTTTTT. The encoded protein is CASRQGTGELFF.

This chain connects TRBV10-3 to TRBJ2-3, with D unresolved. Germline loops: CDR1 ENHRY, CDR2 SYGVKD. V shed 3 bases and J shed 11 bases, with 18 bases lying between them. The length of the CDR3 is 14 residues. DNA for the CDR3: TGTGCCATCAGTGATATCGGAAGCTCTGCGGTGCAGTATTTT. It translates to CAISDIGSSAVQYF.

At least ten counts were recorded for this clone. This sequence joins TRBV30 and TRBJ2-3, with D possibly TRBD2 on 5 matching bases. Germline assignment: CDR1 GTSNPN and CDR2 SVGIG (reference sequence). The CDR3 is 16 residues long. V shed 2 bases and J shed 0 bases, with 15 bases lying between them. The CDR3 sequence is CAWSRNDYHSTDTQYF. The DNA of the CDR3 is TGTGCCTGGAGTCGAAACGACTATCATAGCACAGATACGCAGTATTTT.

The chain recombines TRBV27 with TRBJ2-1; the D gene is possibly TRBD2 (6 bases). CDR1 is MNHEY and CDR2 is SMNVEV in the germline V gene (reference sequence). Between the trimmed V and J ends, which lost 6 bases and 6 bases, there was a span of 9 bases. CDR3 length equals 12 residues. The CDR3 loop reads CASSPTSNEQFF. CDR3 DNA sequence: TGTGCCAGCAGCCCGACTAGCAATGAGCAGTTCTTC.

This CDR3 reads CASTLRWRGAGYTF. The DNA of the CDR3 is TGTGCCAGCACTTTACGGTGGAGGGGTGCGGGCTACACCTTC. The chain recombines TRBV6-1 with TRBJ1-2, with TRBD1 as a possible D gene (5 bases). Germline CDR1 is MNHNS and CDR2 is SASEGT. With 7 bases removed from V and 8 bases from J, the gap between germline ends came to 20 bases. The CDR3 has 14 amino acids.

This chain links TRBV18 with TRBJ1-4; D possibly corresponds to TRBD1 (5 bases). The CDR3 has 14 amino acids. Germline assignment: CDR1 KGHSH and CDR2 LQKENI. Trimming shortened V by 4 bases and J by 3 bases, and 9 bases separated the two germline ends. The CDR3 loop is CASSLRDSNEKLFF. CDR3 nucleotide sequence: TGTGCCAGCTCACTTCGGGACTCTAATGAAAAACTGTTTTTT. The whole variable domain, remainder taken from reference TRBV18 and TRBJ1-4, is NAGVMQNPRHLVRRRGQEARLRCSPMKGHSHVYWYRQLPEEGLKFMVYLQKENIIDESGMPKERFSAEFPKEGPSILRIQQVVRGDSAAYFCASSLRDSNEKLFFGSGTQLSVL.

V is TRBV30 and J is TRBJ2-5, with D possibly TRBD1 on 6 matching bases. The CDR3 extends over 14 amino acids. The germline V and J ends were trimmed by 5 bases and 0 bases, with 13 bases remaining between them. Per the germline V gene, CDR1 is GTSNPN and CDR2 is SVGIG (reference sequence). This CDR3 is CAWGTQMYQETQYF. CDR3 sequence (DNA): TGTGCCTGGGGGACACAGATGTACCAAGAGACCCAGTACTTC.

The chain carries TRBV9 and TRBJ2-5, with D tentatively TRBD2 (6 bases). Germline CDR1 and CDR2: SGDLS and YYNGEE. The CDR3 is 13 residues long. V lost 3 bases to trimming and J lost 5 bases, with 11 bases between them. The CDR3 nucleotides read TGTGCCAGCAGCGGCGGGCGGGGTGAGACCCAGTACTTC. Translation: CASSGGRGETQYF.